These T cell receptor beta chains were read from a single sample in a study of stem cell transplantation in POMP-related autoinflammatory disease. Libraries were prepared by immunoSEQ multiplex PCR; TCRdb keeps only in-frame clonotypes and omits some of them. The profile shows roughly 70,000 clones, approximately 91% of them singletons. The sample consisted of CD4+ T cells from PBMCs, taken after stem cell transplantation. Every receptor here comes from a human patient with POMP-related autoinflammation and immune dysregulation (PRAID). The graft donor may have contributed some T cells. The CDR3 runs from the conserved cysteine through the conserved F or W. The D gene is left open where the match is weak. Not all rows give a size; the values are once, few, many and, for expanded clones, a class.

V gene	clone size	J gene	D gene	CDR3 DNA	CDR3 protein
TRBV2	medium-sized	TRBJ2-7	TRBD2	TGTGCCAGCAGCGCTATGAGCGGGAGGGGCGAGCAGTACTTC	CASSAMSGRGEQYF
TRBV6-5	NA	TRBJ2-7	NA	TGTGCCAGCAGTTACGCCCAGGGCTCCGAGCAGTACTTC	CASSYAQGSEQYF
TRBV6-4	NA	TRBJ1-3	NA	TGTGCCAGCAGTGAAGGTCAGTCTAGCTCTGGAAACACCATATATTTT	CASSEGQSSSGNTIYF
TRBV28	NA	TRBJ1-4	NA	TGTGCCAGCAAGCGTCCGAATGAAAAACTGTTTTTT	CASKRPNEKLFF
TRBV27	NA	TRBJ1-6	TRBD1	TGTGCCAGCACTTGGGGAGGGGGCCATAATTCACCCCTCCACTTT	CASTWGGGHNSPLHF
TRBV28	NA	TRBJ1-5	TRBD1	TGTGCCAGCAGTTTATGGTCAGGGGGGGGTAGCAATCAGCCCCAGCATTTT	CASSLWSGGGSNQPQHF
TRBV11-2	NA	TRBJ2-1	NA	TGTGCCAGCAGCTTAGTTTCCCTAAGACAGGACTCCTACAATGAGCAGTTCTTC	CASSLVSLRQDSYNEQFF
TRBV24-1	NA	TRBJ2-3	NA	TGTGCCACCACGGGTCCCACGGCAGATACGCAGTATTTT	CATTGPTADTQYF
TRBV7-9	NA	TRBJ1-6	NA	TGTGCCAGCAGCTTAGACGGACCCTATAATTCACCCCTCCACTTT	CASSLDGPYNSPLHF
TRBV5-4	NA	TRBJ2-3	NA	TGTGCCAGCAGCCTCCTTGAGGGTGCTAGCACAGATACGCAGTATTTT	CASSLLEGASTDTQYF